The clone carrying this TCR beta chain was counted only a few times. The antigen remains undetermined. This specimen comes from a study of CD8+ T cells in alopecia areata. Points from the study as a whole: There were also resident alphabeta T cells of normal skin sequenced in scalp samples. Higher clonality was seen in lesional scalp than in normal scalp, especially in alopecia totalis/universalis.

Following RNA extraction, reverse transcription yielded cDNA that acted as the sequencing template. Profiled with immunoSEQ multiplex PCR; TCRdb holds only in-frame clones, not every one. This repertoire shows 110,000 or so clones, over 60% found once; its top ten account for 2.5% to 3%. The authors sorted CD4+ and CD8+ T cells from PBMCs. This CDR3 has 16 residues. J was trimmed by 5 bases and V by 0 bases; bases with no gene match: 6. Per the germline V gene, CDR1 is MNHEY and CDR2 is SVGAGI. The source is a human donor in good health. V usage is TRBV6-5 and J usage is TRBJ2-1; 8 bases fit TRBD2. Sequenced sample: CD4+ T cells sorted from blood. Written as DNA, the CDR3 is TGTGCCAGCAGTTACTCGCGGGGGGCTCAAAACAATGAGCAGTTCTTC. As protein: CASSYSRGAQNNEQFF.